This T cell receptor (beta chain) was found in a study of patients and donors after allogeneic stem cell transplantation. One entry per CDR3 protein results from TCRdb running MiXCR on the RT-PCR reads. The table has about 210,000 distinct CDR3 sequences, around 40% seen once; the top ten hold approximately 10%. This CDR3 has 16 amino acids. CDR1 and CDR2 from the germline V gene are SEHNR and FQNEAQ (reference sequence). The V end lost 1 base, the J end lost 4 bases, and 14 bases lay between the germline ends. This receptor was taken from a human donor who was either an allogeneic HSCT recipient or a stem cell or donor lymphocyte infusion donor (not recorded which). It is not recorded whose cells these are; they may come from a transplant donor. The chain uses TRBV7-9 and TRBJ2-4; tentatively, D is TRBD1 or TRBD2 (6 bases each). The sequenced sample was blood, either unsorted or a sorted T cell fraction (not recorded which). CDR3 coding DNA: TGTGCCAGCAGCTTAGATCAAGGGGGGCGAAAAAACATTCAGTACTTC. It is translated as CASSLDQGGRKNIQYF. Using reference TRBV7-9 and TRBJ2-4 for the parts outside the CDR3, the full variable domain is DTGVSQNPRHKITKRGQNVTFRCDPISEHNRLYWYRQTLGQGPEFLTYFQNEAQLEKSRLLSDRFSAERPKGSFSTLEIQRTEQGDSAMYLCASSLDQGGRKNIQYFGAGTRLSVL.